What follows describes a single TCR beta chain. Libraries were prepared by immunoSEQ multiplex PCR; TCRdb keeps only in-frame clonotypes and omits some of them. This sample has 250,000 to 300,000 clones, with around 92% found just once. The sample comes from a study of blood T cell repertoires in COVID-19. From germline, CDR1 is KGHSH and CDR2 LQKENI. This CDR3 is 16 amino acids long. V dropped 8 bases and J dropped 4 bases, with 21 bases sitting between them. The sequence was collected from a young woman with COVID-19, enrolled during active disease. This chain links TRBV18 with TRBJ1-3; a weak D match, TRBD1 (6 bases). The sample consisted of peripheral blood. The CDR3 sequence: CASAALQGSLGNTIYF. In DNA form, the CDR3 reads TGTGCCAGCGCAGCCCTACAGGGTTCCTTGGGAAACACCATATATTTT.